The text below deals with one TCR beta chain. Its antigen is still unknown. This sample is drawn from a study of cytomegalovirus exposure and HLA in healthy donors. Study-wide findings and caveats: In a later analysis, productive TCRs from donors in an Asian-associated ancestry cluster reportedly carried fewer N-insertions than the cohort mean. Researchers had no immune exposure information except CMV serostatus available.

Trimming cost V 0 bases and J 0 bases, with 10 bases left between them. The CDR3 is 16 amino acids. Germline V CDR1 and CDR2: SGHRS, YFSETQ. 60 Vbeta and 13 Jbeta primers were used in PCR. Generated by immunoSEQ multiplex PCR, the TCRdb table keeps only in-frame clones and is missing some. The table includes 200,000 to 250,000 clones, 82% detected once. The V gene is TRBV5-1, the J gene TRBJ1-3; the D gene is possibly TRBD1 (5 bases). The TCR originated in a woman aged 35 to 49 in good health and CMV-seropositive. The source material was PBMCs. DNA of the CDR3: TGCGCCAGCAGCTTGGCCCCAGGGCGCTCTGGAAACACCATATATTTT. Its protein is CASSLAPGRSGNTIYF.